The 20 T cell receptor beta chains presented below share a single source sample, sequenced in a study of T cell repertoires in cytomegalovirus infection. Via MiXCR, TCRdb re-called the reads, giving one row per CDR3 protein. Found here are approximately 910,000 distinct CDR3 sequences, about 33% of them singletons; the top ten hold over 10%. Their recognized antigens are unknown. The sequencing used cultured CD8+ T cells from PBMCs, collected from culture after CMV antigen stimulation. These receptors were taken from a human donor in good health (CMV status not recorded). Some clones in this sample may be carry-over from other donors' samples.

This clonotype was seen only a few times. The V call is TRBV7-2, the J call TRBJ1-2, with D perhaps matching TRBD1 (5 bases). Per germline, CDR1 SGHTA and CDR2 FQGNSA. The CDR3 totals 17 residues. V lost 7 bases to trimming and J lost 0 bases, with 21 bases between them. The CDR3 spells CASILGRGAGANYGYTF. For the CDR3, the DNA is TGTGCCAGCATCCTCGGCCGGGGCGCAGGAGCTAACTATGGCTACACCTTC. The full variable domain, with the rest looked up from reference TRBV7-2 and TRBJ1-2, is GAGVSQSPSNKVTEKGKDVELRCDPISGHTALYWYRQSLGQGLEFLIYFQGNSAPDKSGLPSDRFSAERTGGSVSTLTIQRTQQEDSAVYLCASILGRGAGANYGYTFGSGTRLTVV.

Only a few counts were recorded for this clonotype. This chain joins TRBV6-2 or TRBV6-3 and TRBJ2-5, with a possible D match to TRBD2 (5 bases). Germline assignment: CDR1 MNHEY and CDR2 SVGEGT. The CDR3 is made up of 16 amino acids. The V and J ends lost 0 bases and 2 bases respectively, with 13 bases between them. CDR3 sequence (DNA): TGTGCCAGCAGTTACTCAAACGGGGTCTTACAAGAGACCCAGTACTTC. As protein: CASSYSNGVLQETQYF.

V is TRBV5-5 and J is TRBJ2-7; D perhaps matches TRBD2 (5 bases). The CDR3 has 15 residues. With 4 bases removed from V and 4 bases from J, the gap between germline ends came to 18 bases. The V gene's germline CDR1 is SGHKS and CDR2 YYEKEE (reference sequence). The CDR3 here is CASSRPPSDSYEQYF. CDR3 DNA sequence: TGTGCCAGCAGCAGACCACCATCGGACTCTTACGAGCAGTACTTC.

The chain joins TRBV12-3 or TRBV12-4 to TRBJ1-4; D remains ambiguous. The CDR3 is 15 amino acids. V was trimmed by 8 bases and J by 8 bases, leaving 21 bases between them. In DNA, the CDR3 is TGTGCCAGCGCCTCCACGAGGACCGGTGAGGAAAAACTGTTTTTT. Translated, it gives CASASTRTGEEKLFF.

This sequence joins TRBV7-2 and TRBJ2-4; D is undetermined. The CDR3 has 12 amino acids. Trimming pared 10 bases from V and 2 bases from J, leaving 9 bases between. Looked up from germline, CDR1 is SGHTA and CDR2 is FQGNSA. This chain's CDR3 is CATSHSKNIQYF. The DNA for the CDR3 is TGTGCCACTTCCCATTCCAAAAACATTCAGTACTTC.

V usage is TRBV27 and J usage is TRBJ2-7, with TRBD1 matching over 9 bases. The CDR3 has 15 residues. The germline gives CDR1 MNHEY, CDR2 SMNVEV (reference sequence). V shed 5 bases and J 0 bases; nucleotides not matched to a gene: 5. The CDR3 loop reads CASSQGTGSSYEQYF. Written as DNA, the CDR3 is TGTGCCAGCAGTCAGGGGACAGGGAGCTCCTACGAGCAGTACTTC.

V usage is TRBV6-2 or TRBV6-3 and J usage is TRBJ1-2; 9 bases line up with TRBD1. This CDR3 contains 12 residues. The V gene end was trimmed by 8 bases and the J gene end by 7 bases; junction bases not matched to a gene: 5. Germline CDR1 and CDR2: MNHEY and SVGEGT. Written as DNA, the CDR3 is TGTGCCAGCCAACAGGGGGCCCGTGGCTACACCTTC. This translates into CASQQGARGYTF.

The chain uses TRBV28 and TRBJ2-1, with 10 bases lining up with TRBD1. This CDR3 has 18 amino acids. Per the germline V gene, CDR1 is MDHEN and CDR2 is SYDVKM. V lost 5 bases and J lost 3; bases outside the gene matches: 13. The CDR3, as DNA: TGTGCCAGCAGTCCGGCCCGATCCGACAGGGGGCTCTACAATGAGCAGTTCTTC. It translates to CASSPARSDRGLYNEQFF.

The CDR3 region has the DNA TGTGCCAGCAGTGAAGCGGGACACCCCTACGAGCAGTACTTC. Translating gives CASSEAGHPYEQYF. The rearrangement links TRBV2 to TRBJ2-7, with TRBD1 as a possible D gene (6 bases). Trimming removed 0 bases from V and 2 bases from J, with 8 bases in between. The CDR3 runs 14 residues. Germline assignment: CDR1 SNHLY and CDR2 FYNNEI.

The chain joins TRBV12-3 or TRBV12-4 to TRBJ1-2; D is unresolved. V was shortened by 6 bases and J by 6 bases, with 11 bases between the two germline ends. The CDR3 loop spans 12 amino acids. The CDR3 DNA sequence: TGTGCCAGCAGCCCCGGATCGGATGGCTACACCTTC. Its translation is CASSPGSDGYTF.

The CDR3 protein is CATEGGGVDFFQETQYF. The DNA for the CDR3 is TGTGCCACCGAAGGGGGGGGGGTTGATTTTTTTCAGGAGACCCAGTACTTC. This chain uses TRBV28 with TRBJ2-5; perhaps TRBD2 as D (7 bases). The CDR3 consists of 17 residues. The V end lost 10 bases, the J end lost 5 bases, and 29 bases lay between the germline ends. CDR1 and CDR2 from the germline V gene are MDHEN and SYDVKM. Combining the CDR3 with reference TRBV28 and TRBJ2-5 gives the whole variable domain DVKVTQSSRYLVKRTGEKVFLECVQDMDHENMFWYRQDPGLGLRLIYFSYDVKMKEKGDIPEGYSVSREKKERFSLILESASTNQTSMYLCATEGGGVDFFQETQYFGPGTRLLVL.

Of note for this clonotype: One end of the junction does not line up with germline, which may come from a read error. The chain joins TRBV5-6 to TRBJ1-1, with 8 bases that match TRBD1. This CDR3 has 18 residues. Germline V gene lookup returns CDR1 SGHDT and CDR2 YYEEEE. The CDR3 loop reads CTSSLEGTGLWGITEAFF. CDR3 nucleotide sequence: TGTACCAGCAGCTTGGAAGGGACAGGCCTCTGGGGGATCACTGAAGCTTTCTTT.

There are many counts of this clonotype. CDR3 in DNA: TGTGCCAGCAGCTTAGCCGGGACTAGACAAGAGACCCAGTACTTC. It encodes CASSLAGTRQETQYF. J is TRBJ2-5 and V is TRBV7-6; 8 positions agree with TRBD2. With 0 bases clipped from V and 2 bases from J, the junction kept 2 bases outside the gene matches. This CDR3 has 15 amino acids. The germline V gene has CDR1 SGHVS and CDR2 FNYEAQ.

This clonotype was observed a single time. At one end, the junction sequence differs from germline, possibly due to a read error. V gene TRBV19 combines with J gene TRBJ1-2, with unresolved D. CDR1 is LNHDA, CDR2 SQIVND, per germline (reference sequence). The CDR3 has 12 residues. The CDR3 DNA reads TGTGTCAGTAGTCCGGGTAACTATGGCTACACCTTC. Amino acid sequence: CVSSPGNYGYTF.

This clonotype was counted between two and nine times. V gene TRBV2 combines with J gene TRBJ2-5; 8 nucleotides match TRBD1. Germline lookup yields CDR1 SNHLY and CDR2 FYNNEI. Germline trimming cut 1 base from V and 4 bases from J; bases unmatched to any gene: 8. CDR3 length: 16 residues. CDR3 protein: CASSEGTGLFGETQYF. In DNA form, the CDR3 reads TGTGCCAGCAGTGAAGGGACAGGGTTATTTGGAGAGACCCAGTACTTC.

This clonotype was detected ten times or more. The chain has TRBV7-2 and TRBJ2-1; TRBD2 aligns across 9 bases. Per the germline V gene, CDR1 is SGHTA and CDR2 is FQGNSA. There are 20 residues in the CDR3. After removal of 1 base from V and 1 base from J, the junction contained 14 bases not matched to a gene. DNA for the CDR3: TGTGCCAGCAGCTTAGGTTCGGGCCTTTATAGCGGGAGATCCTACAATGAGCAGTTCTTC. Translated: CASSLGSGLYSGRSYNEQFF. Full variable domain (remainder filled in from reference TRBV7-2 and TRBJ2-1): GAGVSQSPSNKVTEKGKDVELRCDPISGHTALYWYRQSLGQGLEFLIYFQGNSAPDKSGLPSDRFSAERTGGSVSTLTIQRTQQEDSAVYLCASSLGSGLYSGRSYNEQFFGPGTRLTVL.

As regards this clonotype: A much larger clone sits a single nucleotide away, making a read error possible. The chain joins TRBV7-6 to TRBJ1-1; D not resolved. Germline V gives CDR1 SGHVS, CDR2 FNYEAQ. The CDR3 has 12 amino acids. The CDR3 is CANSRGGIEAFF. CDR3 bases: TGTGCCAACAGCCGTGGAGGTATTGAAGCTTTCTTT.

This chain links TRBV7-9 with TRBJ2-7; D is undetermined. The CDR3 spans 14 residues. The V end was cut by 5 bases, the J end by 3 bases, with 14 bases between. Germline-derived CDR1 and CDR2 are SEHNR and FQNEAQ (reference sequence). The CDR3 DNA sequence: TGTGCCAGCAGCCTCTCCACATCTTACTACGAGCAGTACTTC. It codes for CASSLSTSYYEQYF.

In this sample, this clonotype turned up a few times. The rearrangement links TRBV11-3 to TRBJ2-7, with unresolved D. Trimming shortened V by 3 bases and J by 1 base, and 7 bases separated the two germline ends. CDR3 length: 13 residues. Germline loops: CDR1 SGHNT, CDR2 YENEEA. The CDR3 coding sequence is TGTGCCAGCAGCTTGAGGCCTTCCTACGAGCAGTACTTC. This gives the protein CASSLRPSYEQYF.

The chain uses TRBV7-9 and TRBJ1-1; D is unresolved. This CDR3 spans 12 amino acids. V lost 7 bases, J lost 1 base, and 7 bases lay in between. Germline V gene data show CDR1 as SEHNR and CDR2 as FQNEAQ (reference sequence). CDR3 in DNA: TGTGCCAGCAAGGAGAAGAACACTGAAGCTTTCTTT. This gives the protein CASKEKNTEAFF.